These 13 T cell receptor beta chains were sequenced from one sample in a study of liver allograft versus peripheral blood T cells. Study-level information: In transplanted livers, T cell receptor repertoires were compared with those found in the recipients' peripheral blood.

TCRdb processed the reads anew with MiXCR; each CDR3 protein has one entry. The repertoire has several thousand distinct CDR3 sequences, more than 25% of them found once; the top ten carry roughly 8.3%. The receptor source for this set is a human patient who had a liver transplant. Some T cells could come from the graft donor.

This clonotype came up a few times. The chain recombines TRBV30 with TRBJ1-6; TRBD1 aligns across 9 bases. The CDR3 contains 14 residues. CDR1 and CDR2 from the germline V gene are GTSNPN and SVGIG (reference sequence). V was clipped by 5 bases and J by 15 bases; unmatched bases: 14. CDR3: CAWARDRASPGLHF. CDR3 DNA sequence: TGTGCCTGGGCCCGGGACAGGGCCTCCCCTGGCCTCCACTTT.

In this sample, this clonotype turned up a few times. The V call is TRBV9, the J call TRBJ2-1; 7 nucleotides line up with TRBD2. CDR1 is SGDLS and CDR2 is YYNGEE in the germline V gene. J was trimmed by 0 bases and V by 3 bases; bases with no gene match: 9. The CDR3 length is 17 residues. Here the CDR3 DNA reads TGTGCCAGCAGCGCAGGCGGGGGAGAGAGCTCCTACAATGAGCAGTTCTTC. Translated, it gives CASSAGGGESSYNEQFF.

As DNA, the CDR3 is TGCGCCAGCAGCTTGGGGACCTTGAGCTCCTACAATGAGCAGTTCTTC. Protein: CASSLGTLSSYNEQFF. V gene TRBV5-1 combines with J gene TRBJ2-1; D unresolved. This CDR3 contains 16 residues. The ends were cut back, 0 bases at V and 0 bases at J, with 10 bases in the middle. Germline CDR1 SGHRS, CDR2 YFSETQ.

On this clonotype: A far more abundant clone sits one base away, making this likely a read error. The chain has TRBV27 and TRBJ1-2, with TRBD1 matching 9 bases. The CDR3 contains 17 residues. Germline V gives CDR1 MNHEY, CDR2 SMNVEV (reference sequence). The CDR3 loop is CASSFRRGQGNSYGYIF. The DNA of the CDR3 is TGTGCCAGCAGTTTTCGTCGGGGACAGGGAAATAGCTATGGCTACATCTTC.

The chain links TRBV11-2 to TRBJ2-5; 9 positions agree with TRBD2. The CDR3 runs to 15 residues. Germline V CDR1 and CDR2: SGHAT, FQNNGV. The J segment lost 5 bases and the V segment lost 0 bases, leaving 4 bases of the junction unmatched. The CDR3 nucleotides are TGTGCCAGCAGCTTAGACTTCAGCGGGGGGGAGACCCAGTACTTC. Translating it yields CASSLDFSGGETQYF.

The V gene is TRBV5-1, the J gene TRBJ1-3; tentative D call: TRBD1 (6 bases). The V end lost 0 bases, the J end lost 4 bases, and 8 bases lay between the germline ends. The CDR3 covers 14 residues. The germline V gene encodes CDR1 SGHRS and CDR2 YFSETQ. DNA of the CDR3: TGCGCCAGCAGCTTGGACAGGGTCGGAAACACCATATATTTT. It translates to CASSLDRVGNTIYF.

This clonotype was seen repeatedly, ten times or more. This rearrangement joins TRBV7-9 to TRBJ2-1, with D unresolved. There are 14 residues in the CDR3. The germline V gene encodes CDR1 SEHNR and CDR2 FQNEAQ (reference sequence). The V end was cut by 3 bases, the J end by 1 base, with 7 bases between. In DNA form, the CDR3 reads TGTGCCAGCAGCTTCGCTGGGTCCTACAATGAGCAGTTCTTC. Translation gives CASSFAGSYNEQFF. Based on the CDR3 plus reference TRBV7-9 and TRBJ2-1, the full variable domain is DTGVSQNPRHKITKRGQNVTFRCDPISEHNRLYWYRQTLGQGPEFLTYFQNEAQLEKSRLLSDRFSAERPKGSFSTLEIQRTEQGDSAMYLCASSFAGSYNEQFFGPGTRLTVL.

Within the sample, this clonotype is medium-sized. The chain combines TRBV6-5 with TRBJ2-2; weak D call: TRBD2 (6 bases). Looked up from germline, CDR1 is MNHEY and CDR2 is SVGAGI. This CDR3 contains 15 residues. Trimming removed 5 bases from V and 5 bases from J, with 15 bases in between. In DNA, the CDR3 is TGTGCCAGCAGTGGGCGGACTACCTTAACCGGGGAGCTGTTTTTT. This codes for CASSGRTTLTGELFF.

This clonotype has more than one count but fewer than ten. The V and J genes are TRBV12-3 or TRBV12-4 and TRBJ1-1; D may be TRBD1 (5 bases). This CDR3 contains 12 residues. V was clipped by 3 bases and J by 11 bases, with 13 bases between them. CDR3 amino acids: CASSLGESWAFF. Written as DNA, the CDR3 is TGTGCCAGCAGTTTGGGGGAGTCTTGGGCTTTCTTT.

This clonotype appeared many times. The chain carries TRBV28 and TRBJ1-3; D is possibly TRBD1 (5 bases). CDR3 size: 13 residues. The ends were cut back, 8 bases at V and 0 bases at J, with 8 bases in the middle. CDR1 is MDHEN and CDR2 is SYDVKM in the germline V gene. The CDR3 here is CASWGNSGNTIYF. The CDR3 nucleotides read TGTGCCAGCTGGGGGAACTCTGGAAACACCATATATTTT.

This clonotype was counted between two and nine times. V gene TRBV24-1 combines with J gene TRBJ2-3; 13 nucleotides match TRBD2. The ends lost 3 bases at V and 5 bases at J; junction bases unmatched: 7. This CDR3 spans 17 amino acids. In germline, CDR1 is KGHDR, CDR2 SFDVKD. CDR3 coding DNA: TGTGCCACCAGTGATCCCGGGACTAGCGGGACGAAAGATACGCAGTATTTT. This codes for CATSDPGTSGTKDTQYF.

The chain links TRBV7-9 to TRBJ2-3, with D hard to call. V lost 1 base and J 6 bases, leaving 5 bases between the germline ends. This CDR3 comprises 12 residues. Germline lookup yields CDR1 SEHNR and CDR2 FQNEAQ (reference sequence). As DNA, the CDR3 is TGTGCCAGCAGCTTAGTGGAGGATACGCAGTATTTT. This encodes CASSLVEDTQYF.

This clonotype showed up just a few times. V is TRBV6-1 and J is TRBJ1-1, with D hard to call. Trimming pared 3 bases from V and 1 base from J, leaving 9 bases between. The CDR3 runs 14 residues. Germline loops: CDR1 MNHNS, CDR2 SASEGT. Written as DNA, the CDR3 is TGTGCCAGCAGTGATTACAGCAAGAACACTGAAGCTTTCTTT. Its protein product is CASSDYSKNTEAFF.